One and the same sample provided the 24 T cell receptor beta chains below, sequenced in a study of vaccination effects on CD4 cells after COVID-19. Once cultured for more than nine days, the cells underwent separation to obtain CD4+ T cells. Documented for the person is a PCR-confirmed SARS-CoV-2 infection occurring between March and December 2020. The participants, recipients of two vaccine doses, got either BNT162b2 or mRNA-1273. The repertoire was sequenced with immunoSEQ multiplex PCR; TCRdb's copy has only in-frame clones and lacks some. The sample lists about 34,000 clones; around 75% were seen once. These receptors have no known antigen. This specimen consisted of CD4+ T cells from PBMCs cultured without peptide, obtained after COVID-19 vaccination. These receptors were collected from a human donor who had a prior SARS-CoV-2 infection.

The genes are TRBV6-5 and TRBJ1-1, with D unclear. Germline CDR1 and CDR2: MNHEY and SVGAGI. The CDR3 totals 15 residues. Trimming left V 0 bases short and J 10 bases short, with 18 bases between. CDR3 bases: TGTGCCAGCAGTTACTCGAACCCCAACATGGGTTTAGCTTTCTTT. This gives the protein CASSYSNPNMGLAFF.

This chain links TRBV3-1 (or the pseudogene TRBV3-2) with TRBJ1-2, with D maybe TRBD1 (6 bases). Germline CDR1 LGHDT, CDR2 YNNKEL (reference sequence). The ends were cut back, 1 base at V and 5 bases at J, with 14 bases in the middle. This CDR3 is 15 amino acids long. The CDR3 region has the DNA TGTGCCAGCAGCCAAGTTTCGGGCAGGGGATATGGCTACACCTTC. Translating gives CASSQVSGRGYGYTF.

This chain joins TRBV10-3 and TRBJ2-2, with D perhaps matching TRBD1 (5 bases). The germline V and J ends were trimmed by 5 bases and 3 bases, with 10 bases remaining between them. Germline V gene data show CDR1 as ENHRY and CDR2 as SYGVKD. The CDR3 runs to 14 residues. CDR3 bases: TGTGCCATCAGTAATTCCAGGGACACCGGGGAGCTGTTTTTT. This gives the protein CAISNSRDTGELFF.

This clone was seen only once. The chain has TRBV7-6 and TRBJ2-5, with D perhaps TRBD2 (5 bases). Germline V gene sequence: CDR1 SGHVS, CDR2 FNYEAQ. CDR3 length equals 14 residues. Trimming left V 2 bases short and J 4 bases short, with 11 bases between. Written as DNA, the CDR3 is TGTGCCAGCAGCTTAACCACTAGTCGAGAGACCCAGTACTTC. Protein product: CASSLTTSRETQYF. Combining the CDR3 with reference TRBV7-6 and TRBJ2-5 gives the whole variable domain GAGVSQSPRYKVTKRGQDVALRCDPISGHVSLYWYRQALGQGPEFLTYFNYEAQQDKSGLPNDRFSAERPEGSISTLTIQRTEQRDSAMYRCASSLTTSRETQYFGPGTRLLVL.

The chain has TRBV3-1 (or the pseudogene TRBV3-2) and TRBJ2-3; D is unclear. Trimming left V 1 base short and J 4 bases short, with 6 bases between. The CDR3 totals 13 residues. The germline V gene encodes CDR1 LGHDT and CDR2 YNNKEL (reference sequence). CDR3 DNA: TGTGCCAGCAGCCAAGGAGCTTCAGATACGCAGTATTTT. Translation: CASSQGASDTQYF.

The genes are TRBV6-6 and TRBJ1-2; 7 bases line up with TRBD1. With 8 bases clipped from V and 4 bases from J, the junction kept 10 bases outside the gene matches. Germline V gives CDR1 MNHNY, CDR2 SVGAGI (reference sequence). The CDR3 covers 14 residues. CDR3 DNA: TGTGCCAGCTCGCCTCCACAGGGGACCTATGGCTACACCTTC. It is translated as CASSPPQGTYGYTF.

CDR3 nucleotides: TGTGCCAGCAGTACCCCCCGACTCACCTATGGCTACACCTTC. It specifies CASSTPRLTYGYTF. The chain has TRBV6-5 and TRBJ1-2; D remains unclear. The V end was cut by 5 bases, the J end by 4 bases, with 14 bases between. This CDR3 region has 14 residues. The V gene's germline CDR1 is MNHEY and CDR2 SVGAGI.

This clone occurred a few times. V usage is TRBV7-9 and J usage is TRBJ2-3; D gene uncertain. The CDR3 is made up of 16 amino acids. V lost 4 bases and J 5 bases, leaving 19 bases between the germline ends. Per germline, CDR1 SEHNR and CDR2 FQNEAQ (reference sequence). The CDR3 sequence is CASSSQTTALGDTQYF. The CDR3 DNA follows: TGTGCCAGCAGCTCCCAGACCACAGCGTTGGGAGATACGCAGTATTTT.

The CDR3 reads CASSFSGGRLETQYF. DNA for the CDR3: TGTGCCAGCAGCTTCTCGGGAGGGCGCCTGGAGACCCAGTACTTC. The genes are TRBV5-5 and TRBJ2-5; 8 bases align to TRBD2. Germline V CDR1 and CDR2: SGHKS, YYEKEE (reference sequence). V was pared by 2 bases and J by 5 bases, with 8 bases of the junction left unmatched. CDR3 length: 15 amino acids.

This clone was picked up a small number of times. J is TRBJ2-7 and V is TRBV6-6; 9 nucleotides match TRBD1. Germline V gene lookup returns CDR1 MNHNY and CDR2 SVGAGI (reference sequence). This CDR3 spans 15 amino acids. J lost 3 bases, V lost 2 bases, and 5 bases had no gene match. DNA for the CDR3: TGTGCCAGCAGTTACCCGGGACAGGGTAACTACGAGCAGTACTTC. Translation: CASSYPGQGNYEQYF.

The chain couples TRBV30 to TRBJ2-3; 8 nucleotides match TRBD2. Trimming cost V 2 bases and J 6 bases; bases outside gene matches: 13. Germline CDR1 is GTSNPN and CDR2 is SVGIG (reference sequence). The length of the CDR3 is 16 residues. The CDR3 DNA reads as TGTGCCTGGAGTCTGGGTATCGTACCTAGCGGGGATACGCAGTATTTT. Amino acids: CAWSLGIVPSGDTQYF.

This clone was recorded once. V and J are TRBV5-1 and TRBJ2-3; 16 nucleotides align to TRBD2. The CDR3 covers 18 residues. J was trimmed by 3 bases and V by 0 bases; bases with no gene match: 4. Germline V gene sequence: CDR1 SGHRS, CDR2 YFSETQ. The DNA for the CDR3 is TGCGCCAGCAGCTTGGTGGGACTAGCGGGGGGGCAGACAGATACGCAGTATTTT. Protein: CASSLVGLAGGQTDTQYF.

This clone was detected only once. The chain uses TRBV11-2 and TRBJ2-1; 14 bases agree with TRBD2. V lost 5 bases, J lost 10 bases, and 16 bases stayed unmatched. The CDR3 runs to 18 residues. Germline V gives CDR1 SGHAT, CDR2 FQNNGV. CDR3: CASSAYPGTSGRVGEQFF. The CDR3 DNA sequence: TGTGCCAGCAGCGCATACCCCGGGACTAGCGGGAGAGTTGGGGAGCAGTTCTTC.

This sequence joins TRBV5-1 and TRBJ2-2; 11 nucleotides align to TRBD2. Germline loops: CDR1 SGHRS, CDR2 YFSETQ. V shed 4 bases and J 4 bases; nucleotides not matched to a gene: 3. The CDR3 covers 15 residues. The CDR3 DNA reads as TGCGCCAGCAGCCTACTAGCGGGGGCCACCGGGGAGCTGTTTTTT. Translation gives CASSLLAGATGELFF. Full variable domain (remainder filled in from reference TRBV5-1 and TRBJ2-2): KAGVTQTPRYLIKTRGQQVTLSCSPISGHRSVSWYQQTPGQGLQFLFEYFSETQRNKGNFPGRFSGRQFSNSRSEMNVSTLELGDSALYLCASSLLAGATGELFFGEGSRLTVL.

The V gene is TRBV19, the J gene TRBJ2-7, with 10 nucleotides matching TRBD1. J gave up 4 bases and V 0 bases, and 6 bases lay outside the gene matches. Germline V gives CDR1 LNHDA, CDR2 SQIVND (reference sequence). The CDR3 consists of 16 residues. The CDR3 protein is CASSIDPGTGVYEQYF. In DNA form, the CDR3 reads TGTGCCAGTAGTATAGATCCCGGGACAGGGGTTTACGAGCAGTACTTC.

The chain employs TRBV7-3 and TRBJ2-3, with D possibly matching TRBD2 (6 bases). V lost 0 bases, J lost 0 bases, and 22 bases lay in between. Germline V lookup: CDR1 SGHTA, CDR2 FQGTGA. This CDR3 spans 20 amino acids. The CDR3 DNA follows: TGTGCCAGCAGCTTAACGTTTAGTAGCGGCGCGCCGACTAGCACAGATACGCAGTATTTT. Its protein product is CASSLTFSSGAPTSTDTQYF.

J is TRBJ2-1 and V is TRBV27; 7 positions match TRBD2. The CDR3 sequence is 14 residues long. The junction had 12 bases not matched to a gene; V was cut back by 6 bases and J by 10 bases. CDR1 MNHEY and CDR2 SMNVEV come from the germline V gene (reference sequence). The CDR3 DNA reads TGTGCCAGCAGGGGGGGGTTCTTCATCGGCGAGCAGTTCTTC. It codes for CASRGGFFIGEQFF.

The V gene is TRBV5-1, the J gene TRBJ2-7; 7 bases match TRBD1. The V segment lost 0 bases and the J segment 9 bases; nucleotides outside the gene matches: 15. The CDR3 runs 16 residues. Germline V CDR1 and CDR2: SGHRS, YFSETQ. CDR3 protein: CASSLEGAGDISGQYF. DNA for the CDR3: TGCGCCAGCAGCTTGGAGGGGGCAGGGGACATCTCAGGGCAGTACTTC.

The rearrangement links TRBV19 to TRBJ2-7, with 7 bases lining up with TRBD1. Germline CDR1 is LNHDA and CDR2 is SQIVND (reference sequence). The CDR3 extends over 14 amino acids. The V and J ends lost 4 bases and 2 bases, in that order; junction bases with no gene match: 5. In nucleotides, the CDR3 is TGTGCCAGTAGTACCCGACAGGGAGCCTACGAGCAGTACTTC. This translates into CASSTRQGAYEQYF.

V and J are TRBV29-1 and TRBJ1-3, with 10 bases that match TRBD1. The V gene end was trimmed by 7 bases and the J gene end by 10 bases; junction bases not matched to a gene: 10. Germline V gene sequence: CDR1 SQVTM, CDR2 ANQGSEA. CDR3 length equals 13 residues. As DNA, the CDR3 is TGCAGCGCCCTCGACAGGGGGCAAAGGACCATATATTTT. It yields the protein CSALDRGQRTIYF. The full variable domain, in which reference TRBV29-1 and TRBJ1-3 provide the parts outside the CDR3, is SAVISQKPSRDICQRGTSLTIQCQVDSQVTMMFWYRQQPGQSLTLIATANQGSEATYESGFVIDKFPISRPNLTFSTLTVSNMSPEDSSIYLCSALDRGQRTIYFGEGSWLTVV.

This chain uses TRBV3-1 (or the pseudogene TRBV3-2) with TRBJ1-1, with D possibly being TRBD1 (5 bases). There are 16 residues in the CDR3. Between the trimmed V and J ends, which lost 3 bases and 6 bases, there was a span of 20 bases. Per the germline V gene, CDR1 is LGHDT and CDR2 is YNNKEL (reference sequence). The CDR3 sequence: CASSQPVGDGVAEAFF. CDR3 nucleotide sequence: TGTGCCAGCAGCCAGCCGGTAGGGGATGGGGTTGCTGAAGCTTTCTTT.

This clone turned up a few times. The V call is TRBV6-5, the J call TRBJ2-7; a possible D gene is TRBD1 (6 bases). This CDR3 is built from 13 residues. In germline, CDR1 is MNHEY, CDR2 SVGAGI. V was shortened by 7 bases and J by 5 bases, with 15 bases between the two germline ends. The CDR3 loop reads CASNPRGVDEQYF. The CDR3 DNA reads as TGTGCCAGCAATCCCAGGGGTGTGGACGAGCAGTACTTC.

The chain has TRBV18 and TRBJ1-1; 8 positions agree with TRBD1. Germline assignment: CDR1 KGHSH and CDR2 LQKENI. J lost 0 bases, V lost 5 bases, and 5 bases had no gene match. The CDR3 covers 15 residues. In nucleotides, the CDR3 is TGTGCCAGCTCAGCAAACAGGGGGATGAACACTGAAGCTTTCTTT. Protein: CASSANRGMNTEAFF.

The chain links TRBV3-1 (or the pseudogene TRBV3-2) to TRBJ2-7; 7 bases are shared with TRBD1. Per germline, CDR1 LGHDT and CDR2 YNNKEL (reference sequence). This CDR3 region has 13 residues. The ends lost 9 bases at V and 2 bases at J; junction bases unmatched: 7. DNA for the CDR3: TGTGCCAGTGGACCGACAGGGACCTACGAGCAGTACTTC. Translated: CASGPTGTYEQYF.